Below are 20 T cell receptor beta chains sequenced from a single sample in a study of Ad26.COV2.S vaccination and SARS-CoV-2 variants. Treatment in this sample: some 19 received Ad26.COV2.S at low or high dose, single or two shots; 5 received placebo; per-sample allocation not given. Each sample was drawn 63 days after the first injection (of vaccine or placebo). Produced via immunoSEQ multiplex PCR; TCRdb's table is partial and in-frame only. The sample has about 250,000 clones, about 87% seen once. The starting material was peripheral blood, obtained in a trial of Ad26.COV2.S vaccine versus placebo. These receptors were obtained from a person aged 18 to 59 who received the Ad26.COV2.S COVID-19 vaccine or a placebo.

The V and J genes are TRBV5-4 and TRBJ2-2, with D tentatively TRBD2 (5 bases). Germline CDR1 is SGHNT and CDR2 is YYREEE (reference sequence). The CDR3 loop spans 15 amino acids. V lost 0 bases and J 2 bases, leaving 8 bases between the germline ends. CDR3 region: CASSLASGNTGELFF. For the CDR3, the DNA is TGTGCCAGCAGCTTGGCGAGCGGTAACACCGGGGAGCTGTTTTTT.

The V and J genes are TRBV5-1 and TRBJ1-3, with D unresolved. The V end lost 5 bases, the J end lost 0 bases, and 12 bases lay between the germline ends. This CDR3 comprises 15 residues. CDR1 and CDR2 (germline): SGHRS, YFSETQ. CDR3 sequence: CASSPTLSSGNTIYF. The CDR3 region has the DNA TGCGCCAGCAGTCCTACATTGAGCTCTGGAAACACCATATATTTT.

This clone was recorded once. V is TRBV10-3 and J is TRBJ1-5; D might be TRBD1 (6 bases). V was clipped by 6 bases and J by 5 bases, with 8 bases between them. CDR3 size: 12 residues. The germline gives CDR1 ENHRY, CDR2 SYGVKD. The CDR3 loop reads CAIRGADQPQHF. CDR3 DNA: TGTGCCATCAGGGGGGCCGATCAGCCCCAGCATTTT.

Here the CDR3 DNA reads TGTGCCAGCAGCTTAGCCCCAGGGGGTGGACAGCCCCAGCATTTT. Protein: CASSLAPGGGQPQHF. This chain links TRBV7-6 with TRBJ1-5, with 7 bases matching TRBD1. The CDR3 length is 15 residues. V was clipped by 0 bases and J by 7 bases; unmatched bases: 6. CDR1 is SGHVS and CDR2 is FNYEAQ in the germline V gene. Based on the CDR3 plus reference TRBV7-6 and TRBJ1-5, the full variable domain is GAGVSQSPRYKVTKRGQDVALRCDPISGHVSLYWYRQALGQGPEFLTYFNYEAQQDKSGLPNDRFSAERPEGSISTLTIQRTEQRDSAMYRCASSLAPGGGQPQHFGDGTRLSIL.

The chain uses TRBV5-1 and TRBJ1-5, with no clear D. The ends were cut back, 4 bases at V and 0 bases at J, with 11 bases in the middle. From germline, CDR1 is SGHRS and CDR2 YFSETQ. CDR3 length: 15 amino acids. The CDR3 protein is CASSPTPGSNQPQHF. The CDR3 DNA reads TGCGCCAGCAGCCCTACACCCGGTAGCAATCAGCCCCAGCATTTT.

This clone was observed once. The rearrangement links TRBV5-6 to TRBJ2-7; 9 bases align to TRBD1. Trimming removed 3 bases from V and 4 bases from J; junction bases left unmatched: 5. The CDR3 is made up of 14 amino acids. Per the germline V gene, CDR1 is SGHDT and CDR2 is YYEEEE. The CDR3, as DNA: TGTGCCAGCAGCTCCGGGACAGGGAGGTACGAGCAGTACTTC. Residues: CASSSGTGRYEQYF.

The rearrangement links TRBV29-1 to TRBJ2-6; D is unclear. The germline V gene encodes CDR1 SQVTM and CDR2 ANQGSEA. CDR3 length: 13 residues. V was clipped by 7 bases and J by 2 bases, with 9 bases between them. Written as DNA, the CDR3 is TGCAGCGCTCGGCATACTGGGGCCAACGTCCTGACTTTC. Translated: CSARHTGANVLTF.

This clone appeared a few times. The chain uses TRBV5-4 and TRBJ2-2; TRBD2 is a possible D gene (7 bases). Germline loops: CDR1 SGHNT, CDR2 YYREEE (reference sequence). The CDR3 runs 16 residues. V lost 7 bases to trimming and J lost 2 bases, with 18 bases between them. The chain's CDR3 is CASATGGGSNTGELFF. CDR3 bases: TGTGCCAGCGCCACGGGGGGCGGGTCCAACACCGGGGAGCTGTTTTTT.

The rearrangement links TRBV30 to TRBJ2-3; D is perhaps TRBD2 (5 bases). The CDR3 has 13 amino acids. Germline values: CDR1 GTSNPN, CDR2 SVGIG (reference sequence). V was pared by 4 bases and J by 6 bases, with 14 bases between. CDR3: CAWKTGGVDTQYF. CDR3 coding DNA: TGTGCCTGGAAGACTGGAGGTGTCGATACGCAGTATTTT.

The J gene is TRBJ2-7, the V gene TRBV6-5; 8 bases line up with TRBD1. Trimming removed 0 bases from V and 3 bases from J; junction bases left unmatched: 4. Germline V gene lookup returns CDR1 MNHEY and CDR2 SVGAGI. This CDR3 is built from 15 residues. The CDR3 region is CASSYSEDRDYEQYF. CDR3 nucleotide sequence: TGTGCCAGCAGTTACTCGGAGGACAGGGACTACGAGCAGTACTTC.

This clone came up a few times. The chain couples TRBV7-9 to TRBJ2-5; D uncertain. The CDR3 runs 12 residues. Trimming pared 1 base from V and 7 bases from J, leaving 7 bases between. Germline values: CDR1 SEHNR, CDR2 FQNEAQ (reference sequence). The chain's CDR3 is CASSLELGTQYF. DNA of the CDR3: TGTGCCAGCAGCTTAGAGTTGGGGACCCAGTACTTC.

The chain carries TRBV28 and TRBJ1-2; 7 nucleotides match TRBD1. Germline V gene data show CDR1 as MDHEN and CDR2 as SYDVKM. Trimming cost V 5 bases and J 4 bases; bases outside gene matches: 13. The CDR3 totals 16 residues. The CDR3 bases are TGTGCCAGCAGTGACGTGGACAGGTCCTTATTCTATGGCTACACCTTC. Encoded protein: CASSDVDRSLFYGYTF.

This sequence joins TRBV27 and TRBJ1-2, with unresolved D. Germline V gene sequence: CDR1 MNHEY, CDR2 SMNVEV (reference sequence). This CDR3 contains 18 residues. Trimming took off 2 bases at V and 5 bases at J, with 24 bases between the two ends. CDR3 sequence (DNA): TGTGCCAGCAGTTTAGGGGTTGCAGGCCCGACGCCTGGTTATGGCTACACCTTC. It specifies CASSLGVAGPTPGYGYTF.

The rearrangement links TRBV30 to TRBJ2-7; maybe TRBD1 (6 bases). Germline lookup yields CDR1 GTSNPN and CDR2 SVGIG (reference sequence). Deletions cut 0 bases from V and 8 bases from J, with 8 bases between. The CDR3 is 11 amino acids. The CDR3 protein is CAWSVWGQQYF. DNA for the CDR3: TGTGCCTGGAGTGTATGGGGGCAGCAGTACTTC.

The rearrangement links TRBV19 to TRBJ2-1, with 8 bases that match TRBD1. The V segment lost 5 bases and the J segment 3 bases; nucleotides outside the gene matches: 3. The CDR3 is made up of 14 amino acids. Germline V gene sequence: CDR1 LNHDA, CDR2 SQIVND (reference sequence). This CDR3 is CASSDGQGYNEQFF. DNA of the CDR3: TGTGCCAGTAGTGACGGACAGGGCTACAATGAGCAGTTCTTC.

This clone was seen a single time. The CDR3 region is CAISKMGETQYF. DNA for the CDR3: TGTGCCATCAGTAAGATGGGAGAGACCCAGTACTTC. This sequence joins TRBV10-3 and TRBJ2-5, with D hard to call. This CDR3 has 12 residues. Germline values: CDR1 ENHRY, CDR2 SYGVKD. Trimming left V 5 bases short and J 4 bases short, with 8 bases between.

The V gene is TRBV10-3, the J gene TRBJ2-1; D is uncertain. V was cut by 6 bases and J by 8 bases, with 11 bases left in between. The CDR3 runs to 12 residues. The germline V gene encodes CDR1 ENHRY and CDR2 SYGVKD. The CDR3 here is CAISAGADEQFF. CDR3 DNA sequence: TGTGCCATCAGCGCTGGAGCCGATGAGCAGTTCTTC.

V usage is TRBV10-3 and J usage is TRBJ2-1, with D possibly TRBD2 on 6 matching bases. Germline V gene data show CDR1 as ENHRY and CDR2 as SYGVKD. The V end was cut by 0 bases, the J end by 0 bases, with 12 bases between. This CDR3 has 17 residues. Here the CDR3 reads CAISESGTFSSYNEQFF. In DNA form, the CDR3 reads TGTGCCATCAGTGAGTCCGGGACTTTCAGCTCCTACAATGAGCAGTTCTTC.

The J gene is TRBJ1-3, the V gene TRBV7-2; 7 bases align to TRBD1. CDR1 and CDR2 (germline): SGHTA, FQGNSA. This CDR3 spans 16 amino acids. The V segment lost 1 base and the J segment 0 bases; nucleotides outside the gene matches: 3. The CDR3 sequence is CASSLGGTASGNTIYF. The CDR3 nucleotides read TGTGCCAGCAGCTTAGGCGGGACAGCCTCTGGAAACACCATATATTTT. Based on the CDR3 plus reference TRBV7-2 and TRBJ1-3, the full variable domain is GAGVSQSPSNKVTEKGKDVELRCDPISGHTALYWYRQSLGQGLEFLIYFQGNSAPDKSGLPSDRFSAERTGGSVSTLTIQRTQQEDSAVYLCASSLGGTASGNTIYFGEGSWLTVV.

The rearrangement uses TRBV4-1 and TRBJ2-4, with 8 bases fitting TRBD1. J gave up 3 bases and V 4 bases, and 8 bases lay outside the gene matches. Germline CDR1 is MGHRA and CDR2 is YSYEKL. The CDR3 has 16 amino acids. As DNA, the CDR3 is TGCGCCAGCAGCCGAGGACAGGGCGGGGACAAAAACATTCAGTACTTC. It is translated as CASSRGQGGDKNIQYF.